These 25 T cell receptor beta chains came from one sample sequenced in a study of OX40 agonist ivuxolimab in advanced cancers. TCRdb's table, derived via immunoSEQ multiplex PCR, lists solely in-frame clones and lacks some. Of under 150,000 clones detected, less than 95% appear once; the ten largest clones hold around 1%. The input for sequencing was CD4+ or CD8+ T cells sorted from blood, taken in a trial of the OX40 agonist ivuxolimab. These receptors came from an adult with an advanced solid tumor such as melanoma, head and neck, liver or kidney cancer.

This chain links TRBV19 with TRBJ1-1; D not resolved. V lost 5 bases to trimming and J lost 0 bases, with 10 bases between them. Germline assignment: CDR1 LNHDA and CDR2 SQIVND (reference sequence). The CDR3 runs 14 residues. The CDR3 nucleotides are TGTGCCAGTAGTTGGGTCGGAATGAACACTGAAGCTTTCTTT. It encodes CASSWVGMNTEAFF.

The chain links TRBV9 to TRBJ1-3, with D hard to call. The V gene lost 4 bases and the J gene lost 2 bases, with 10 bases spanning the gap. There are 14 residues in the CDR3. Germline CDR1 reads SGDLS; CDR2 reads YYNGEE. The CDR3 DNA reads TGTGCCAGCAGCCTCCAAAGTACTGGAAACACCATATATTTT. Translating gives CASSLQSTGNTIYF. The full variable domain, in which reference TRBV9 and TRBJ1-3 provide the parts outside the CDR3, is DSGVTQTPKHLITATGQRVTLRCSPRSGDLSVYWYQQSLDQGLQFLIQYYNGEERAKGNILERFSAQQFPDLHSELNLSSLELGDSALYFCASSLQSTGNTIYFGEGSWLTVV.

The chain links TRBV5-1 to TRBJ2-6; no definite D call. The CDR3 extends over 13 amino acids. The V end lost 5 bases, the J end lost 4 bases, and 7 bases lay between the germline ends. CDR1 and CDR2 (germline): SGHRS, YFSETQ. CDR3 in amino acids: CASRSSGANVLTF. The DNA of the CDR3 is TGCGCCAGCAGGAGCTCCGGGGCCAACGTCCTGACTTTC. The full variable domain, in which reference TRBV5-1 and TRBJ2-6 provide the parts outside the CDR3, is KAGVTQTPRYLIKTRGQQVTLSCSPISGHRSVSWYQQTPGQGLQFLFEYFSETQRNKGNFPGRFSGRQFSNSRSEMNVSTLELGDSALYLCASRSSGANVLTFGAGSRLTVL.

This chain links TRBV27 with TRBJ2-3, with TRBD2 identical over 7 bases. In germline, CDR1 is MNHEY, CDR2 SMNVEV (reference sequence). The trim removed 3 bases at V and 0 bases at J, leaving 15 bases unmatched. This CDR3 region has 19 residues. DNA of the CDR3: TGTGCCAGCAGTTTTAGGTTGTCTAGCGGCCTTTCTAGCACAGATACGCAGTATTTT. Amino acids: CASSFRLSSGLSSTDTQYF.

CDR3 DNA sequence: TGTGCCAGCAGCGGGCCCGGGACTAGCGGCCCCTACGAGCAGTACTTC. Translation gives CASSGPGTSGPYEQYF. The V gene is TRBV7-8, the J gene TRBJ2-7, with TRBD2 matching 11 bases. Germline V lookup: CDR1 SGHVS, CDR2 FQNEAQ. The J segment lost 2 bases and the V segment lost 5 bases, leaving 8 bases of the junction unmatched. The CDR3 is 16 residues long.

The rearrangement links TRBV27 to TRBJ1-2, with D unclear. This CDR3 comprises 13 residues. Trimming took off 5 bases at V and 6 bases at J, with 13 bases between the two ends. The germline V gene has CDR1 MNHEY and CDR2 SMNVEV (reference sequence). CDR3 coding DNA: TGTGCCAGCAGTGCTGACTGGACGAATGGCTACACCTTC. Translating it yields CASSADWTNGYTF.

This clone was recorded once. This chain links TRBV28 with TRBJ1-4; maybe TRBD1 (5 bases). V was pared by 6 bases and J by 8 bases, with 16 bases between. The germline gives CDR1 MDHEN, CDR2 SYDVKM. The length of the CDR3 is 14 residues. CDR3 in amino acids: CASSPGTMREKLFF. The CDR3 DNA sequence: TGTGCCAGCAGCCCCGGGACGATGCGAGAAAAACTGTTTTTT.

The V gene is TRBV4-1, the J gene TRBJ2-1; 10 bases line up with TRBD2. Losses at the gene ends were 2 bases for V and 9 bases for J; bases not matched to a gene: 10. There are 16 residues in the CDR3. CDR1 and CDR2 (germline): MGHRA, YSYEKL. In DNA form, the CDR3 reads TGCGCCAGCAGCCAAAACCCTAGCGGGAGAAGTCGTGAGCAGTTCTTC. It specifies CASSQNPSGRSREQFF.

The chain uses TRBV6-5 and TRBJ1-4, with 10 bases matching TRBD1. This CDR3 contains 14 residues. The V segment lost 4 bases and the J segment 8 bases; nucleotides outside the gene matches: 4. Germline assignment: CDR1 MNHEY and CDR2 SVGAGI. The CDR3 nucleotides read TGTGCCAGCAGTTCGACAGGGGGCTTCGAAAAACTGTTTTTT. This gives the protein CASSSTGGFEKLFF.

The rearrangement uses TRBV2 and TRBJ1-2, with 9 bases that match TRBD1. The germline gives CDR1 SNHLY, CDR2 FYNNEI. Trimming took 5 bases from V and 4 from J; bases not matched to a gene: 5. The CDR3 has 14 amino acids. CDR3 residues: CASSWTGETYGYTF. The DNA of the CDR3 is TGTGCCAGCAGTTGGACAGGGGAAACCTATGGCTACACCTTC.

The J gene is TRBJ1-1, the V gene TRBV19, with no clear D. Per germline, CDR1 LNHDA and CDR2 SQIVND (reference sequence). This CDR3 is 15 amino acids long. The V end lost 7 bases, the J end lost 1 base, and 16 bases lay between the germline ends. Written as DNA, the CDR3 is TGTGCCAGTACTAGACAAGGGAACCCGAACACTGAAGCTTTCTTT. Amino acids: CASTRQGNPNTEAFF. Drawing the rest from reference TRBV19 and TRBJ1-1, the complete variable domain is DGGITQSPKYLFRKEGQNVTLSCEQNLNHDAMYWYRQDPGQGLRLIYYSQIVNDFQKGDIAEGYSVSREKKESFPLTVTSAQKNPTAFYLCASTRQGNPNTEAFFGQGTRLTVV.

CDR3 DNA: TGTGCCACCAGCAGAGATCGGGGCCCCCAAGACTACGAGCAGTACTTC. Its translation: CATSRDRGPQDYEQYF. The genes are TRBV15 and TRBJ2-7; possibly TRBD1 or TRBD2 for D (5 bases each). Trimming removed 0 bases at V and 3 bases at J, with 15 bases between. Germline V gene sequence: CDR1 LNHNV, CDR2 YYDKDF (reference sequence). This CDR3 spans 16 amino acids. Filled out from reference TRBV15 and TRBJ2-7, the complete variable domain reads DAMVIQNPRYQVTQFGKPVTLSCSQTLNHNVMYWYQQKSSQAPKLLFHYYDKDFNNEADTPDNFQSRRPNTSFCFLDIRSPGLGDTAMYLCATSRDRGPQDYEQYFGPGTRLTVT.

In its sample, this clone was seen a few times. The junction does not match germline at one end; this may be a read error. The chain couples TRBV27 to TRBJ2-7; TRBD1 aligns across 7 bases. Germline values: CDR1 MNHEY, CDR2 SMNVEV (reference sequence). The CDR3 runs 14 residues. As DNA, the CDR3 is TGTGCCAGCACTTTAACCCCAGGGGGTTCCGAGCAGTACTTC. Translation: CASTLTPGGSEQYF.

The chain recombines TRBV7-3 with TRBJ2-5; D is unclear. The CDR3 covers 13 residues. V was shortened by 5 bases and J by 5 bases, with 12 bases between the two germline ends. Germline-derived CDR1 and CDR2 are SGHTA and FQGTGA. CDR3 coding DNA: TGTGCCAGCAGCCCCGGTCAAATGGAGACCCAGTACTTC. Translating it yields CASSPGQMETQYF.

The chain couples TRBV27 to TRBJ1-5; D remains unclear. The germline V gene has CDR1 MNHEY and CDR2 SMNVEV (reference sequence). There are 15 residues in the CDR3. The V end was cut by 8 bases, the J end by 4 bases, with 18 bases between. CDR3 sequence: CASLGRWGGNQPQHF. The CDR3 DNA sequence: TGTGCCAGCCTCGGTCGATGGGGAGGAAATCAGCCCCAGCATTTT.

This chain links TRBV5-6 with TRBJ2-7; 10 nucleotides align to TRBD1. The germline V gene has CDR1 SGHDT and CDR2 YYEEEE. The V and J ends lost 1 base and 6 bases, in that order; junction bases with no gene match: 4. The CDR3 contains 14 residues. The DNA of the CDR3 is TGTGCCAGCAGCTTGCCGGACAGGGGGGCCGAGCAGTACTTC. It codes for CASSLPDRGAEQYF.

The rearrangement links TRBV30 to TRBJ1-1; 9 bases are a match to TRBD1. There are 14 residues in the CDR3. Germline V gene lookup returns CDR1 GTSNPN and CDR2 SVGIG (reference sequence). The V and J ends lost 8 bases and 0 bases, in that order; junction bases with no gene match: 7. Here the CDR3 reads CAANRDRVNTEAFF. DNA for the CDR3: TGTGCCGCAAACCGGGACAGGGTGAACACTGAAGCTTTCTTT.

This chain uses TRBV4-2 with TRBJ2-2, with 12 bases matching TRBD2. Per germline, CDR1 LGHNA and CDR2 YNFKEQ. V was clipped by 0 bases and J by 0 bases; unmatched bases: 11. The CDR3 loop spans 21 amino acids. The CDR3 spells CASSQDYRRLAGVSNTGELFF. The CDR3 DNA follows: TGTGCCAGCAGCCAAGATTACCGAAGACTAGCGGGAGTCTCGAACACCGGGGAGCTGTTTTTT.

The chain combines TRBV6-5 with TRBJ2-7; D is uncertain. V lost 2 bases and J 1 base, leaving 6 bases between the germline ends. The CDR3 is made up of 13 amino acids. CDR1 and CDR2 (germline): MNHEY, SVGAGI. CDR3 residues: CASSYQRSYEQYF. CDR3 sequence (DNA): TGTGCCAGCAGTTACCAGCGATCCTACGAGCAGTACTTC.

The chain joins TRBV11-2 to TRBJ2-7; TRBD1 is a possible D gene (6 bases). V was pared by 4 bases and J by 0 bases, with 16 bases between. The germline CDR1 and CDR2 sequences are SGHAT and FQNNGV. This CDR3 spans 16 amino acids. CDR3 sequence reads: CASSYLTGPSSYEQYF. The CDR3 DNA sequence: TGTGCCAGCAGCTACCTGACAGGTCCTAGCTCCTACGAGCAGTACTTC.

This chain links TRBV7-8 with TRBJ2-1; 8 nucleotides match TRBD2. The germline CDR1 and CDR2 sequences are SGHVS and FQNEAQ. The trim removed 1 base at V and 8 bases at J, leaving 13 bases unmatched. The CDR3 is 17 residues long. CDR3 amino acids: CASSLDGEGSGIHEQFF. For the CDR3, the DNA is TGTGCCAGCAGCTTAGACGGGGAGGGTAGCGGGATCCATGAGCAGTTCTTC.

This clone appeared a single time. The genes are TRBV9 and TRBJ1-5; possibly TRBD1 for D (5 bases). Germline CDR1 and CDR2: SGDLS and YYNGEE. Between the trimmed V and J ends, which lost 0 bases and 6 bases, there was a span of 10 bases. The CDR3 extends over 14 amino acids. The CDR3 nucleotides read TGTGCCAGCAGCGTAGACCCAGGGACTCAGCCCCAGCATTTT. Protein sequence: CASSVDPGTQPQHF.

This chain joins TRBV5-6 and TRBJ1-2, with D uncertain. V was cut by 0 bases and J by 5 bases, with 5 bases left in between. The CDR3 loop spans 12 amino acids. CDR1 SGHDT and CDR2 YYEEEE come from the germline V gene. The CDR3 nucleotides read TGTGCCAGCAGCTTGGGGGAGTATGGCTACACCTTC. Translating it yields CASSLGEYGYTF.

V is TRBV6-5 and J is TRBJ1-5, with 7 bases fitting TRBD1. With V trimmed by 6 bases and J by 3 bases, 5 bases remained unmatched. Per the germline V gene, CDR1 is MNHEY and CDR2 is SVGAGI. The CDR3 has 14 residues. The CDR3 protein is CASRRQGINQPQHF. In DNA, the CDR3 is TGTGCCAGCAGAAGACAGGGCATCAATCAGCCCCAGCATTTT.

The rearrangement links TRBV29-1 to TRBJ2-7, with D unresolved. The CDR3 has 10 amino acids. Trimming stripped 6 bases from V and 5 bases from J, with 8 bases between. Germline lookup yields CDR1 SQVTM and CDR2 ANQGSEA. CDR3 loop: CSVRVDEQYF. The CDR3 nucleotides are TGCAGCGTAAGGGTTGACGAGCAGTACTTC.